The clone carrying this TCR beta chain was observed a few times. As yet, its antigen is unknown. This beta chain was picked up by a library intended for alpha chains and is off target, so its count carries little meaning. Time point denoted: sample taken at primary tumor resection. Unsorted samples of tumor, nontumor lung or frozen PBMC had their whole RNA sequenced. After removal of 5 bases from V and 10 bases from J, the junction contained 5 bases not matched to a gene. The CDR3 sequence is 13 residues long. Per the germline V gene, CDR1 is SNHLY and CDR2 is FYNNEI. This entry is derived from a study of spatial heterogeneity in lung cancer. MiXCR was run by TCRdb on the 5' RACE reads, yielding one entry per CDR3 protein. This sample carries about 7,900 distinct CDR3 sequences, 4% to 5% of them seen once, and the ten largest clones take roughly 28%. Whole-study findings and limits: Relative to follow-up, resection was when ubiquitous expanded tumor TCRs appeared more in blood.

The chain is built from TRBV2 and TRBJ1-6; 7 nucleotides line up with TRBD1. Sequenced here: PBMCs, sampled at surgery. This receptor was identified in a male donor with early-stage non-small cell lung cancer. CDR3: CASSYRGNSPLHF. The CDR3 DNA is TGTGCCAGCAGTTACAGGGGAAACTCACCCCTCCACTTT. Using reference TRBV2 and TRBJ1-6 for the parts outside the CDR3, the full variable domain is EPEVTQTPSHQVTQMGQEVILRCVPISNHLYFYWYRQILGQKVEFLVSFYNNEISEKSEIFDDQFSVERPDGSNFTLKIRSTKLEDSAMYFCASSYRGNSPLHFGNGTRLTVT.